Listed here are 20 T cell receptor beta chains from one sample, sequenced in a study of T cells in Graves' hyperthyroidism and ophthalmopathy. RNA transcripts served as the template for amplifying TCR beta CDR3 regions. HTBI primers were the set used in a first-round RT-PCR of the TCR CDR3. Each CDR3 protein is one row after TCRdb ran MiXCR on the multiplex PCR reads. The profile shows 450,000 to 650,000 distinct CDR3 sequences, over 12% of them singletons. Sequenced: blood. The receptors stem from a woman aged 18-30 years with Graves' ophthalmopathy.

This clonotype has a count of ten or more. The CDR3 DNA reads as TGCAGTGCTAGAGTTCCCGACAGGAAGAAAACCTACAATGAGCAGTTCTTC. The encoded protein is CSARVPDRKKTYNEQFF. The rearrangement uses TRBV20-1 and TRBJ2-1, with a possible D match to TRBD1 (6 bases). V lost 1 base to trimming and J lost 2 bases, with 18 bases between them. Looked up from germline, CDR1 is DFQATT and CDR2 is SNEGSKA (reference sequence). This CDR3 is 17 amino acids long.

The chain links TRBV15 to TRBJ2-7; D is undetermined. The CDR3 is 13 amino acids. Germline loops: CDR1 LNHNV, CDR2 YYDKDF (reference sequence). Deletions cut 4 bases from V and 2 bases from J, with 9 bases between. CDR3 nucleotide sequence: TGTGCCACCAGCACTGGACGGACCTACGAGCAGTACTTC. Amino acids: CATSTGRTYEQYF. Variable domain in full (rest from reference TRBV15 and TRBJ2-7): DAMVIQNPRYQVTQFGKPVTLSCSQTLNHNVMYWYQQKSSQAPKLLFHYYDKDFNNEADTPDNFQSRRPNTSFCFLDIRSPGLGDTAMYLCATSTGRTYEQYFGPGTRLTVT.

This chain connects TRBV6-1 to TRBJ2-3; no definite D call. The V gene lost 6 bases and the J gene lost 1 base, with 14 bases spanning the gap. Germline CDR1 is MNHNS and CDR2 is SASEGT. CDR3 size: 15 residues. The CDR3 spells CASRVGHAGTDTQYF. CDR3 nucleotide sequence: TGTGCCAGCAGGGTAGGGCATGCCGGCACAGATACGCAGTATTTT.

This clonotype was seen repeatedly, ten times or more. The V gene is TRBV3-1, the J gene TRBJ2-2; a possible D gene is TRBD1 (6 bases). The V and J ends lost 0 bases and 9 bases respectively, with 14 bases between them. Germline assignment: CDR1 LGHDT and CDR2 YNNKEL (reference sequence). The CDR3 runs to 15 residues. CDR3 coding DNA: TGTGCCAGCAGCCAAGAGGGGTGGGGACACCGGGAGCTGTTTTTT. Translating it yields CASSQEGWGHRELFF.

This chain connects TRBV5-6 to TRBJ1-4; the D is unclear. V lost 4 bases and J lost 0, with 13 bases in between. Germline lookup yields CDR1 SGHDT and CDR2 YYEEEE. This CDR3 is 16 amino acids long. The CDR3 DNA reads as TGTGCCAGCAGCCGACTGACCGTTGCAACTAATGAAAAACTGTTTTTT. The encoded protein is CASSRLTVATNEKLFF.

The chain combines TRBV4-2 with TRBJ1-1; possibly TRBD1 for D (5 bases). The CDR3 has 17 residues. Germline assignment: CDR1 LGHNA and CDR2 YNFKEQ. V dropped 2 bases and J dropped 2 bases, with 18 bases sitting between them. The CDR3 DNA reads TGTGCCAGCAGCCAACCATTCTTGAGGGACCCAAACACTGAAGCTTTCTTT. Its translation: CASSQPFLRDPNTEAFF.

In its sample, this clonotype was seen many times. The chain is built from TRBV3-1 and TRBJ2-2; D uncertain. This CDR3 spans 11 amino acids. Germline values: CDR1 LGHDT, CDR2 YNNKEL (reference sequence). The germline V and J ends were trimmed by 3 bases and 8 bases, with 4 bases remaining between them. CDR3 DNA: TGTGCCAGCAGCCATAGTGGGGAGCTGTTTTTT. Residues: CASSHSGELFF.

This clonotype was picked up a small number of times. The chain couples TRBV12-3 or TRBV12-4 to TRBJ1-2; no firm D call. This CDR3 comprises 15 residues. Trimming took off 2 bases at V and 4 bases at J, with 14 bases between the two ends. In DNA form, the CDR3 reads TGTGCCAGCAGTTTACCAAGAAAGAAGGCCTATGGCTACACCTTC. Amino acid sequence: CASSLPRKKAYGYTF.

The gene calls are TRBV19 and TRBJ2-5, with D possibly being TRBD1 or TRBD2 (5 bases each). V was clipped by 7 bases and J by 5 bases, with 14 bases between them. Germline V gene lookup returns CDR1 LNHDA and CDR2 SQIVND (reference sequence). The CDR3 is made up of 13 amino acids. CDR3 amino acids: CASKEGPTETQYF. The CDR3 DNA follows: TGTGCCAGTAAAGAGGGGCCTACGGAGACCCAGTACTTC.

J is TRBJ1-1 and V is TRBV5-1; possible D gene TRBD1, 5 bases. There are 16 residues in the CDR3. The V gene lost 2 bases and the J gene lost 7 bases, with 21 bases spanning the gap. Germline V gives CDR1 SGHRS, CDR2 YFSETQ. The CDR3 coding sequence is TGCGCCAGCAGCTTCTTCGGGGACCCGCCAACGAGTGAAGCTTTCTTT. This gives the protein CASSFFGDPPTSEAFF.

This clonotype was counted many times. The chain links TRBV18 to TRBJ1-1; D is uncertain. The CDR3 has 13 residues. Germline V lookup: CDR1 KGHSH, CDR2 LQKENI. Deletions cut 3 bases from V and 1 base from J, with 6 bases between. CDR3 in DNA: TGTGCCAGCTCACCCAACGGGAACACTGAAGCTTTCTTT. Its protein is CASSPNGNTEAFF.

Ten or more counts support this clonotype. The DNA for the CDR3 is TGTGCCAGCAGCCCGGGACAAGCCAAAGAGACCCAGTACTTC. Translated, it gives CASSPGQAKETQYF. The chain employs TRBV11-2 and TRBJ2-5; perhaps TRBD1 as D (6 bases). This CDR3 region has 14 residues. V was cut by 5 bases and J by 3 bases, with 13 bases left in between. Germline lookup yields CDR1 SGHAT and CDR2 FQNNGV.

The V call is TRBV2, the J call TRBJ1-5; D uncertain. The V end lost 7 bases, the J end lost 2 bases, and 6 bases lay between the germline ends. This CDR3 region has 12 residues. Germline CDR1 reads SNHLY; CDR2 reads FYNNEI. CDR3 protein: CASTDGNQPQHF. In DNA, the CDR3 is TGTGCCAGCACTGACGGCAATCAGCCCCAGCATTTT.

This clonotype was observed many times. The rearrangement uses TRBV7-2 and TRBJ2-2, with 11 bases lining up with TRBD2. Unmatched junction bases numbered 12, after V lost 1 base and J lost 5 bases. CDR1 is SGHTA, CDR2 FQGNSA, per germline. The CDR3 runs to 19 residues. This chain's CDR3 is CASSLGRGGLAGRTGELFF. The CDR3 DNA reads TGTGCCAGCAGCTTAGGGAGGGGAGGACTAGCGGGTAGGACCGGGGAGCTGTTTTTT.

The rearrangement joins TRBV29-1 to TRBJ2-7, with D maybe TRBD1 (5 bases). The CDR3 has 13 residues. The V and J ends lost 3 bases and 2 bases respectively, with 11 bases between them. Germline V gene data show CDR1 as SQVTM and CDR2 as ANQGSEA. The CDR3 here is CSVDGQGPYEQYF. The CDR3 bases are TGCAGCGTTGACGGGCAGGGTCCCTACGAGCAGTACTTC.

This clonotype has at least ten counts. The CDR3 loop is CASSPIHTGLRMREKLFF. The CDR3 DNA reads TGTGCCAGCAGCCCCATACATACAGGGCTCCGGATGCGTGAAAAACTGTTTTTT. The rearrangement links TRBV7-2 to TRBJ1-4, with D maybe TRBD1 (6 bases). V lost 5 bases and J 7 bases, leaving 26 bases between the germline ends. In germline, CDR1 is SGHTA, CDR2 FQGNSA. The CDR3 is made up of 18 amino acids.

The rearrangement joins TRBV10-3 to TRBJ2-1; 10 bases are a match to TRBD2. This CDR3 is 14 amino acids long. V lost 10 bases, J lost 4 bases, and 7 bases stayed unmatched. Germline lookup yields CDR1 ENHRY and CDR2 SYGVKD. The CDR3 DNA is TGTGCCACCCAATTGGGACTAGCGTACAATGAGCAGTTCTTC. Protein product: CATQLGLAYNEQFF.

The sample holds a few counts of this clonotype. This rearrangement joins TRBV7-2 to TRBJ2-1, with D maybe TRBD2 (6 bases). Deletions cut 1 base from V and 4 bases from J, with 11 bases between. The germline V gene encodes CDR1 SGHTA and CDR2 FQGNSA. The CDR3 has 15 residues. CDR3 in DNA: TGTGCCAGCAGCTTAGGGGTAGCGGAATACAATGAGCAGTTCTTC. Its protein product is CASSLGVAEYNEQFF.

The chain carries TRBV25-1 and TRBJ1-6; maybe TRBD1 (6 bases). Deletions cut 6 bases from V and 3 bases from J, with 12 bases between. The CDR3 runs 15 residues. CDR1 MGHDK and CDR2 SYGVNS come from the germline V gene. CDR3 residues: CASRKDSGYNSPLHF. CDR3 DNA: TGTGCCAGCAGAAAGGACAGTGGCTATAATTCACCCCTCCACTTT.

This clonotype appeared many times. V is TRBV19 and J is TRBJ2-7, with 9 bases that match TRBD2. This CDR3 region has 18 residues. Germline values: CDR1 LNHDA, CDR2 SQIVND (reference sequence). V lost 7 bases, J lost 2 bases, and 18 bases stayed unmatched. CDR3 loop: CASIGVVRPSGITYEQYF. The DNA for the CDR3 is TGTGCCAGTATTGGGGTGGTCCGGCCTAGCGGGATCACCTACGAGCAGTACTTC.